Following are 17 T cell receptor beta chains from one sample sequenced in a study of human T cells and chemical hapten exposure. Each CDR3 protein is one row after TCRdb ran MiXCR on the RACE reads. Of under 200,000 distinct CDR3 sequences in the sample, about 15% were seen once. This sample's time point: patch test 1, 2 weeks after DPC sensitization. Treatment described: therapeutic diphenylcyclopropenone sensitization with weekly scalp DPC. The specimen was whole blood, collected in connection with sensitization to the hapten diphenylcyclopropenone (DPC). These receptors were collected from a woman in her 30s with alopecia areata. Some clones in this sample may be carry-over from other donors' samples.

V usage is TRBV5-4 and J usage is TRBJ1-2, with 7 positions matching TRBD1. This CDR3 comprises 13 residues. V lost 2 bases to trimming and J lost 5 bases; unmatched junction nucleotides: 3. The germline CDR1 and CDR2 sequences are SGHNT and YYREEE (reference sequence). The DNA of the CDR3 is TGTGCCAGCAGCTTTGGGACAGTATATGGCTACACCTTC. Its translation is CASSFGTVYGYTF.

V gene TRBV5-1 combines with J gene TRBJ1-3, with D possibly being TRBD1 (6 bases). Germline values: CDR1 SGHRS, CDR2 YFSETQ. CDR3 length: 16 amino acids. The V and J ends lost 3 bases and 2 bases respectively, with 15 bases between them. Here the CDR3 reads CASSYKGGDTGNTIYF. The CDR3 DNA is TGCGCCAGCAGCTACAAGGGGGGAGATACTGGAAACACCATATATTTT.

This chain links TRBV9 with TRBJ2-3, with D hard to call. Per the germline V gene, CDR1 is SGDLS and CDR2 is YYNGEE. The CDR3 extends over 14 amino acids. With 4 bases removed from V and 1 base from J, the gap between germline ends came to 10 bases. The CDR3 DNA reads TGTGCCAGCAGCATACGGACCGGCACAGATACGCAGTATTTT. It yields the protein CASSIRTGTDTQYF.

This chain uses TRBV2 with TRBJ2-5; tentative D call: TRBD2 (5 bases). Germline V gene lookup returns CDR1 SNHLY and CDR2 FYNNEI. Trimming took 7 bases from V and 2 from J, leaving 11 bases between them. The CDR3 covers 13 residues. The CDR3 coding sequence is TGTGCCAGCATGCGAGGACTTCAAGAGACCCAGTACTTC. It encodes CASMRGLQETQYF.

The V and J genes are TRBV20-1 and TRBJ2-3, with D unclear. CDR3 size: 13 residues. The germline gives CDR1 DFQATT, CDR2 SNEGSKA (reference sequence). Between the trimmed V and J ends, which lost 4 bases and 1 base, there was a span of 9 bases. The CDR3: CSATRSGTDTQYF. The CDR3, as DNA: TGCAGTGCTACCCGTAGTGGCACAGATACGCAGTATTTT.

This chain links TRBV5-1 with TRBJ1-2; a possible D gene is TRBD1 (5 bases). V was clipped by 2 bases and J by 8 bases, with 10 bases between them. Germline CDR1 SGHRS, CDR2 YFSETQ. This CDR3 is built from 12 residues. This CDR3 reads CASSLEGSGYTF. The CDR3 region has the DNA TGCGCCAGCAGCTTAGAGGGGAGCGGCTACACCTTC.

In its sample, this clonotype was seen many times. The V and J genes are TRBV29-1 and TRBJ2-7; 9 nucleotides match TRBD1. CDR1 is SQVTM, CDR2 ANQGSEA, per germline. V trimming: 6 bases; J trimming: 2 bases; junction bases outside the gene matches: 8. This CDR3 spans 14 amino acids. The CDR3 region is CSVAGQGVTYEQYF. The CDR3, as DNA: TGCAGCGTGGCGGGACAGGGAGTTACCTACGAGCAGTACTTC.

The chain recombines TRBV7-2 with TRBJ1-6; D gene ambiguous. CDR1 and CDR2 (germline): SGHTA, FQGNSA. V was cut by 8 bases and J by 0 bases, with 8 bases left in between. There are 14 residues in the CDR3. The CDR3 nucleotides read TGTGCCAGCGCGGCAGGCTCCTATAATTCACCCCTCCACTTT. It encodes CASAAGSYNSPLHF.

The V gene is TRBV18, the J gene TRBJ1-2; no definite D call. With 2 bases removed from V and 1 base from J, the gap between germline ends came to 11 bases. This CDR3 is built from 15 residues. Germline CDR1 and CDR2: KGHSH and LQKENI. For the CDR3, the DNA is TGTGCCAGCTCACCATCGATCGAATTTAACTATGGCTACACCTTC. It codes for CASSPSIEFNYGYTF.

This clonotype was detected ten times or more. The chain combines TRBV5-6 with TRBJ2-5, with TRBD2 matching over 7 bases. V gave up 4 bases and J gave up 2 bases; unmatched junction bases: 8. The CDR3 has 15 amino acids. Germline CDR1 is SGHDT and CDR2 is YYEEEE. CDR3 nucleotides: TGTGCCAGCAGCCCGACCGGCGGGAGTCAAGAGACCCAGTACTTC. Its translation: CASSPTGGSQETQYF.

The sample holds a few counts of this clonotype. The chain employs TRBV5-6 and TRBJ2-7; no firm D call. There are 13 residues in the CDR3. Between the trimmed V and J ends, which lost 0 bases and 6 bases, there was a span of 10 bases. Germline CDR1 and CDR2: SGHDT and YYEEEE. The CDR3 is CASSLVTPGEQYF. The CDR3 bases are TGTGCCAGCAGCTTGGTTACTCCCGGCGAGCAGTACTTC.

This clonotype was detected ten times or more. The V and J genes are TRBV7-2 and TRBJ2-7, with D unclear. CDR1 is SGHTA, CDR2 FQGNSA, per germline. This CDR3 is 11 amino acids long. V shed 6 bases and J shed 4 bases, with 7 bases lying between them. CDR3 sequence reads: CASSLRYEQYF. As DNA, the CDR3 is TGTGCCAGCAGTTTAAGATACGAGCAGTACTTC.

The V gene is TRBV7-9, the J gene TRBJ1-2; 9 bases map to TRBD1. The CDR3 length is 13 residues. V shed 6 bases, J shed 7 bases, and the junction held 6 bases outside the gene matches. Germline CDR1 reads SEHNR; CDR2 reads FQNEAQ (reference sequence). CDR3 loop: CASSFDRGVGYTF. In DNA, the CDR3 is TGTGCCAGCAGTTTCGACAGGGGGGTTGGCTACACCTTC. Based on the CDR3 plus reference TRBV7-9 and TRBJ1-2, the full variable domain is DTGVSQNPRHKITKRGQNVTFRCDPISEHNRLYWYRQTLGQGPEFLTYFQNEAQLEKSRLLSDRFSAERPKGSFSTLEIQRTEQGDSAMYLCASSFDRGVGYTFGSGTRLTVV.

The table lists this clonotype with many counts. V usage is TRBV28 and J usage is TRBJ2-7, with 8 bases lining up with TRBD1. Germline CDR1 is MDHEN and CDR2 is SYDVKM. V gave up 5 bases and J gave up 4 bases; unmatched junction bases: 7. The CDR3 runs to 14 residues. Written as DNA, the CDR3 is TGTGCCAGCAGTAAATCCGGGACAGGATACGAGCAGTACTTC. This codes for CASSKSGTGYEQYF.

This clonotype was counted a few times. The rearrangement joins TRBV3-1 to TRBJ2-7; D is unclear. Trimming left V 5 bases short and J 4 bases short, with 12 bases between. CDR1 and CDR2 (germline): LGHDT, YNNKEL (reference sequence). The CDR3 runs 13 residues. This CDR3 reads CASSYPHGYEQYF. The CDR3 DNA reads as TGTGCCAGCAGCTACCCACACGGTTACGAGCAGTACTTC.

The gene calls are TRBV27 and TRBJ2-3, with no clear D. CDR3 size: 14 residues. Germline V gene sequence: CDR1 MNHEY, CDR2 SMNVEV (reference sequence). V was shortened by 3 bases and J by 1 base, with 8 bases between the two germline ends. CDR3 region: CASSFGYRTDTQYF. CDR3 sequence (DNA): TGTGCCAGCAGTTTTGGGTACCGCACAGATACGCAGTATTTT.

The sample holds a few counts of this clonotype. The rearrangement links TRBV5-1 to TRBJ2-3; the match to TRBD2 covers 11 bases. V lost 3 bases, J lost 2 bases, and 5 bases stayed unmatched. Looked up from germline, CDR1 is SGHRS and CDR2 is YFSETQ. This CDR3 has 16 residues. CDR3 nucleotide sequence: TGCGCCAGCAGCTACCATAGCGGGAGGGCCACAGATACGCAGTATTTT. This gives the protein CASSYHSGRATDTQYF.